Below, 7 T cell receptor beta chains from the same sample are listed, as sequenced in a study of vaccination effects on CD4 cells after COVID-19. These receptors have no identified antigens. Antigen-specific CD4+ T cells were expanded with viral peptide pools in the ViraFEST assay before sequencing. Cultured cells yielded isolated CD4+ T cells after 10 days. Previously uninfected by SARS-CoV-2, the vaccine recipients also showed negative nucleocapsid antibodies. Assay: immunoSEQ multiplex PCR; the TCRdb copy retains only in-frame clones and omits some. The sample holds under 45,000 clones, 77% seen once. The sample here was CD4+ T cells from PBMCs cultured with HCoV-NL63 spike peptides, taken before COVID-19 vaccination. The receptors come from a human donor who received a COVID-19 vaccine.

The chain combines TRBV5-1 with TRBJ2-5, with a possible D match to TRBD2 (6 bases). The CDR3 totals 12 residues. Germline V lookup: CDR1 SGHRS, CDR2 YFSETQ. Trimming stripped 7 bases from V and 4 bases from J, with 11 bases between. CDR3 residues: CASGRGRETQYF. CDR3 DNA sequence: TGCGCCAGCGGTCGGGGGAGAGAGACCCAGTACTTC.

This clone was observed a single time. The rearrangement joins TRBV6-1 to TRBJ1-1; maybe TRBD1 (5 bases). CDR3 length: 18 amino acids. V lost 2 bases and J lost 0, with 19 bases in between. Germline V CDR1 and CDR2: MNHNS, SASEGT. DNA of the CDR3: TGTGCCAGCAGTGAACAGGGTTGGAGGGGCTCTATGAACACTGAAGCTTTCTTT. Translation: CASSEQGWRGSMNTEAFF.

Notes on this clone: At one of its ends the junction is not consistent with the germline gene, which may arise from a read error. This chain connects TRBV5-8 to TRBJ1-1, with D tentatively TRBD1 (5 bases). Germline loops: CDR1 SGHTS, CDR2 YDEGEE. This CDR3 contains 15 residues. The CDR3 here is CASPGPPGGNTEVFF. The CDR3 DNA sequence: TGTGCCAGCCCGGGGCCGCCGGGGGGGAACACTGAAGTTTTCTTT.

The rearrangement joins TRBV30 to TRBJ1-1; possible D gene TRBD1, 6 bases. The CDR3 totals 13 residues. Per the germline V gene, CDR1 is GTSNPN and CDR2 is SVGIG (reference sequence). V was trimmed by 0 bases and J by 7 bases, leaving 12 bases between them. The CDR3 spells CAWSVRGGFEAFF. CDR3 nucleotide sequence: TGTGCCTGGAGTGTACGGGGGGGCTTTGAAGCTTTCTTT.

The CDR3 reads CVSGGSDPEAFF. The CDR3 DNA reads as TGTGTATCCGGGGGTAGCGACCCTGAAGCTTTCTTT. The gene calls are TRBV6-5 and TRBJ1-1, with TRBD1 as a possible D gene (5 bases). The CDR3 has 12 amino acids. CDR1 is MNHEY, CDR2 SVGAGI, per germline.

The chain uses TRBV5-1 and TRBJ2-5; tentatively, D is TRBD2 (5 bases). This CDR3 region has 13 residues. V lost 4 bases to trimming and J lost 4 bases, with 11 bases between them. Germline loops: CDR1 SGHRS, CDR2 YFSETQ. The chain's CDR3 is CASSPLTTETQYF. The CDR3 coding sequence is TGCGCCAGCAGCCCCTTGACTACAGAGACCCAGTACTTC.

CDR3 in amino acids: CASSPPFERGAYNEQFF. The CDR3, as DNA: TGCGCCAGCAGCCCGCCCTTCGAGCGGGGGGCTTACAATGAGCAGTTCTTC. The chain has TRBV5-1 and TRBJ2-1; 9 nucleotides match TRBD2. The CDR3 loop spans 17 amino acids. CDR1 and CDR2 (germline): SGHRS, YFSETQ. V lost 4 bases to trimming and J lost 4 bases; unmatched junction nucleotides: 12.